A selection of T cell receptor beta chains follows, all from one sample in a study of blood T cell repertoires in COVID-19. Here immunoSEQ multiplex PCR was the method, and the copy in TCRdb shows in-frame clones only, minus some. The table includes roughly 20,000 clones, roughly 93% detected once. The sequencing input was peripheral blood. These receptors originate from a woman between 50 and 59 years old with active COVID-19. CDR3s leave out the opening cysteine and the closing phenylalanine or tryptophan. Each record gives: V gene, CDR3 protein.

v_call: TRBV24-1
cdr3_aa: ATSDPDRKSETQY

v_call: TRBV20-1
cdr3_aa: SATQGNEQF

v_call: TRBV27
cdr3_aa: ASSPQVGGPYEQY

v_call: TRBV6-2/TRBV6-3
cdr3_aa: ASSYSQGIYGYT

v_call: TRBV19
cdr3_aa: ASRIMGGEAF

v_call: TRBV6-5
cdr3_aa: ASSTRGGNEQF

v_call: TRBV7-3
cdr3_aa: ASSPSDWKKAF

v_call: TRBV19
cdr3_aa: ASSTVLAGGGTIEQF

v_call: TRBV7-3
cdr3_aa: ASSLRQGGFTQY

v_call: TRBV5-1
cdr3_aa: ASSSGPGKETQY

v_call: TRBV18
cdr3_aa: ASSPPGTGREQY

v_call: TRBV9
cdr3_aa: ASSVGQGRTEAF

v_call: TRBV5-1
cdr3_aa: ASSWGEMGNEQF

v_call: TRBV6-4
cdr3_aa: ASGTQGPRA

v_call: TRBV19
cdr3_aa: AVRTGGHEQY

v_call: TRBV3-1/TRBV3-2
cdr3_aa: ASSQEGLAGASEQF

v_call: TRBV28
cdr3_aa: ASSLGQGYTEAF